The entry below gives a single T cell receptor (beta chain) sequence along with its context. Its antigen remains undetermined. No base qualities exist here, and no much larger clone lies one base off it. There are 11 amino acids in the CDR3, from cysteine to phenylalanine inclusive. Only CDR3 DNA is held: 33 bases, read in frame from base 1. As encoded in the germline V gene (reference sequence), CDR1 is DFQATT while CDR2 is SNEGSKA. V was cut back by 6 bases and J by 7 bases, leaving a gap of 11 bases between them. The donors were healthy, HIV-negative adults with no recently reported acute infections or vaccinations. Every donor was a Caucasian adult living in Nashville, Tennessee, USA. CD4+ T cells were enriched by magnetic negative selection; naive cells were then positively selected on CD45RA, and the negative fraction formed the memory subset. Blood was collected by leukapheresis, and PBMCs were isolated by Ficoll-Histopaque density gradient centrifugation and then cryopreserved in liquid nitrogen vapor phase. Purity and quantity of every magnetically sorted T cell population were checked by analytical flow cytometry. Genomic DNA was isolated from every sorted fraction and measured by UV absorbance on a Nanodrop 2000c.

Using the deep immunoSEQ assay, TCR CDR3 regions were amplified from genomic DNA by multiplex PCR. Genomic DNA extracted from each cell subset was distributed evenly over all wells of several immunoSEQ 96-well plates, and each plate served as one replicate. For sorted subsets, each replicate PCR was loaded with roughly 190 ng genomic DNA, equivalent to 25,000 to 35,000 T cell genomes. Purified libraries were measured with a Qubit 3.0 fluorometer, size-checked on a Bioanalyzer 2100, and measured again with the KAPA Library Quantification kit. Every immunoSEQ 96-well plate was sequenced on a separate single-read 150-cycle Illumina NextSeq 550 flow cell. On the authors' methods: Because only junctional sequences without quality scores were contained in the immunoSEQ output, filtering matching that applied to full-length reads could not be performed. To assign V/J genes and CDR3, sequences were annotated using PyIR, a Python wrapper for IgBLAST v1.9, with IMGT germline references. Reads were removed for weak V/J assignments (E-value above 1e-6), missing CDR3, stop codons, out-of-frame junctions, or ambiguous translated residues. V3J clonotypes were defined by identical inferred V gene, J gene, and CDR3 amino acid sequence. Percentage overlap between repertoires was computed as shared unique clonotypes divided by the size of the smaller repertoire. Repertoire richness was assessed with RTK rarefaction, the Chao1 estimator, and Recon v2.1 estimates of unobserved clonotypes. Generation probabilities were computed with OLGA for all TCRbeta clonotypes obtained by the gDNA method from a few donors. TCRdb obtained this table from immuneACCESS and retained in-frame rearrangements with V and J assigned. These tables miss some clones; where compared with another copy, unresolved V genes account for less than half of the shortfall, and the remainder is unexplained. V, J and clone size derive from that table, while D and trimming were established from the DNA sequence. The sample records approximately 940,000 clones, roughly 72% of which are singletons. The top ten clonotypes cover approximately 1.5% of the sample.

The sample is drawn from a study of shared clonotypes between healthy human individuals (TCRdb year 2020). As for the study more broadly: A few men and two women, aged 18 to 49 years, made up the cohort. For each donor, three plates each were used for CD4 naive and CD4 memory, two plates were used for CD8 naive, and one plate was used for CD8 memory. Each donor's leukapheresis produced roughly between roughly 0.85 and 9.5 billion PBMCs. Libraries were prepared and TCR repertoires were sequenced by different laboratories using diverse techniques, in order to increase sequencing depth and limit assay-specific biases. To estimate repertoire size and how much clonotype sharing occurs between individuals, the study deeply sequenced the blood TCR repertoires of several healthy adults. Findings and caveats that apply to the study as a whole: Even with the large sequencing depth, rarefaction of the sorted-subset datasets indicated that sequencing was incomplete. Sampling was restricted to blood, and TCR repertoires in tissue are likely to differ from TCR repertoires in blood. When a few donors were compared, the shared fraction of clonotypes was about 5.4% for naive CD4, around 4% for naive CD8, about 2.5% for memory CD4, and 0.4% for memory CD8. The genetic and exposure-history diversity represented was limited by the small number of donors. Larger estimated clonotype richness was generally found for naive subsets than for memory subsets. Based on pairwise subsampling, the degree of clonotype sharing among donors was expected to be affected by sequencing depth. Higher generation probabilities were observed for clonotypes shared by all four sorted-subset donors than for non-shared clonotypes.

This TCR was recovered from a young man in good health. The sequenced sample was memory CD4+ T cells sorted from blood. This specimen's cell subset or site label, interpreted: CD45RA-negative fraction. The rearranged chain carries TRBV20-1 and TRBJ2-3; the D gene is perhaps TRBD2, on 5 matching bases. The CDR3 region reads CSAREAHTQYF. The DNA sequence is given as TGCAGTGCCCGGGAAGCTCATACGCAGTATTTT.